What follows are 27 T cell receptor beta chains derived from one specimen sequenced in a study of cytomegalovirus exposure and HLA in healthy donors. PCR was performed using 60 Vbeta and 13 Jbeta primers. Generated by immunoSEQ multiplex PCR, the TCRdb table keeps only in-frame clones and is missing some. Of some 150,000 clones listed, about 85% were seen once; the top ten hold less than 2.5%. Material: PBMCs. The receptors stem from a boy under 10 years old in good health and CMV-seronegative.

V usage is TRBV5-4 and J usage is TRBJ2-2, with 7 bases fitting TRBD1. Germline V gene data show CDR1 as SGHNT and CDR2 as YYREEE (reference sequence). This CDR3 has 16 residues. The J segment lost 0 bases and the V segment lost 4 bases, leaving 6 bases of the junction unmatched. CDR3 sequence reads: CASSGRTGANTGELFF. The CDR3 bases are TGTGCCAGCAGCGGTCGGACAGGCGCGAACACCGGGGAGCTGTTTTTT.

The V call is TRBV7-9, the J call TRBJ2-1, with 12 bases fitting TRBD2. The ends lost 4 bases at V and 6 bases at J; junction bases unmatched: 13. The CDR3 spans 18 residues. CDR1 is SEHNR, CDR2 FQNEAQ, per germline (reference sequence). The CDR3 loop reads CASSSYILLAGGPNEQFF. Here the CDR3 DNA reads TGTGCCAGCAGCTCGTACATACTCCTAGCGGGGGGGCCCAATGAGCAGTTCTTC.

This chain uses TRBV7-6 with TRBJ1-5, with D maybe TRBD1 (6 bases). The CDR3 consists of 15 residues. Between the trimmed V and J ends, which lost 5 bases and 0 bases, there was a span of 11 bases. Germline V gene sequence: CDR1 SGHVS, CDR2 FNYEAQ. CDR3: CASSPDSNSNQPQHF. CDR3 coding DNA: TGTGCCAGCAGCCCGGACAGCAATAGCAATCAGCCCCAGCATTTT.

The V call is TRBV7-9, the J call TRBJ1-1; the match to TRBD1 covers 8 bases. Unmatched junction bases numbered 5, after V lost 6 bases and J lost 2 bases. The CDR3 runs to 14 residues. Germline V lookup: CDR1 SEHNR, CDR2 FQNEAQ (reference sequence). In DNA, the CDR3 is TGTGCCAGCAGTCGACAGGGGTCTAACACTGAAGCTTTCTTT. This gives the protein CASSRQGSNTEAFF.

The V call is TRBV7-8, the J call TRBJ1-2; TRBD1 matches at 7 bases. The germline V gene has CDR1 SGHVS and CDR2 FQNEAQ. The CDR3 length is 14 residues. Unmatched junction bases numbered 5, after V lost 4 bases and J lost 3 bases. The CDR3 region has the DNA TGTGCCAGCAGCTACCGAGGGGGCGACTATGGCTACACCTTC. It encodes CASSYRGGDYGYTF.

This clone appeared a single time. The J gene is TRBJ2-1, the V gene TRBV29-1; 7 bases match TRBD2. V lost 4 bases and J lost 6; bases outside the gene matches: 9. Germline-derived CDR1 and CDR2 are SQVTM and ANQGSEA. There are 14 residues in the CDR3. The CDR3 DNA reads as TGCAGCGTTGGTACCGCGGGAGTGGGCAATGAGCAGTTCTTC. This encodes CSVGTAGVGNEQFF.

The chain joins TRBV19 to TRBJ1-2; D might be TRBD1 (6 bases). Trimming took 4 bases from V and 1 from J, leaving 19 bases between them. From germline, CDR1 is LNHDA and CDR2 SQIVND (reference sequence). CDR3 length: 17 residues. The CDR3 nucleotides are TGTGCCAGTAGTACCCCGCCACCTCACAGGGTTAACTATGGCTACACCTTC. This translates into CASSTPPPHRVNYGYTF.

J is TRBJ2-3 and V is TRBV5-8; 7 bases match TRBD1. CDR1 and CDR2 (germline): SGHTS, YDEGEE. The CDR3 runs to 15 residues. With V trimmed by 4 bases and J by 3 bases, 8 bases remained unmatched. The CDR3 nucleotides are TGTGCCAGCAGCATATCGGGACAGAGAACAGATACGCAGTATTTT. As protein: CASSISGQRTDTQYF.

The chain is built from TRBV5-1 and TRBJ2-1; a possible D gene is TRBD1 (6 bases). Germline V CDR1 and CDR2: SGHRS, YFSETQ. The CDR3 has 16 amino acids. V dropped 7 bases and J dropped 4 bases, with 21 bases sitting between them. The CDR3 nucleotides read TGCGCCAGCCGAAGACCTTCAGGGACATTTTACAATGAGCAGTTCTTC. Amino acids: CASRRPSGTFYNEQFF. Based on the CDR3 plus reference TRBV5-1 and TRBJ2-1, the full variable domain is KAGVTQTPRYLIKTRGQQVTLSCSPISGHRSVSWYQQTPGQGLQFLFEYFSETQRNKGNFPGRFSGRQFSNSRSEMNVSTLELGDSALYLCASRRPSGTFYNEQFFGPGTRLTVL.

The chain recombines TRBV11-2 with TRBJ1-2, with D unclear. The V end was cut by 3 bases, the J end by 8 bases, with 7 bases between. Germline CDR1 reads SGHAT; CDR2 reads FQNNGV. The CDR3 length is 11 residues. CDR3 sequence reads: CASSLAGGYTF. The CDR3 DNA sequence: TGTGCCAGCAGCTTGGCGGGAGGCTACACCTTC.

The chain links TRBV4-3 to TRBJ2-7, with 7 positions matching TRBD1. V shed 3 bases, J shed 3 bases, and the junction held 11 bases outside the gene matches. CDR1 and CDR2 (germline): LGHNA, YSLEER. This CDR3 comprises 16 residues. CDR3 protein: CASSQGRGGISYEQYF. In DNA form, the CDR3 reads TGCGCCAGCAGCCAGGGCCGAGGGGGCATCAGCTACGAGCAGTACTTC.

The rearrangement uses TRBV18 and TRBJ2-1; the D gene is possibly TRBD1 (6 bases). Germline lookup yields CDR1 KGHSH and CDR2 LQKENI. V lost 0 bases and J 5 bases, leaving 14 bases between the germline ends. The CDR3 contains 16 residues. This CDR3 is CASSPPRPGVNNEQFF. The CDR3 coding sequence is TGTGCCAGCTCACCACCGAGGCCAGGGGTGAACAATGAGCAGTTCTTC.

The V call is TRBV27, the J call TRBJ2-7, with D maybe TRBD1 (6 bases). The V gene lost 6 bases and the J gene lost 3 bases, with 18 bases spanning the gap. Per the germline V gene, CDR1 is MNHEY and CDR2 is SMNVEV (reference sequence). The CDR3 is 15 amino acids. CDR3 bases: TGTGCCAGCAGACCTACAGGGTCCGCGGGCTACGAGCAGTACTTC. Translated: CASRPTGSAGYEQYF.

In its sample, this clone was seen a few times. The chain couples TRBV7-9 to TRBJ2-1; 9 bases fit TRBD2. V dropped 7 bases and J dropped 7; count of bases not matched to a gene: 14. The length of the CDR3 is 16 residues. CDR1 is SEHNR and CDR2 is FQNEAQ in the germline V gene (reference sequence). The CDR3, as DNA: TGTGCCAGCAACCTGGGGCTGGGCGGGAGGGGAAATGAGCAGTTCTTC. Its protein product is CASNLGLGGRGNEQFF.

This chain uses TRBV29-1 with TRBJ1-2, with TRBD1 identical over 9 bases. The germline CDR1 and CDR2 sequences are SQVTM and ANQGSEA. With V trimmed by 7 bases and J by 5 bases, 5 bases remained unmatched. The CDR3 contains 12 residues. CDR3: CSALDRGYGYTF. The CDR3 region has the DNA TGCAGCGCCCTGGACAGGGGTTATGGCTACACCTTC.

The chain is built from TRBV28 and TRBJ1-4; D might be TRBD1 (5 bases). V was trimmed by 8 bases and J by 0 bases, leaving 13 bases between them. The germline gives CDR1 MDHEN, CDR2 SYDVKM. There are 15 residues in the CDR3. CDR3 protein: CASSQRGPTNEKLFF. CDR3 nucleotides: TGTGCCAGCTCGCAGCGGGGCCCAACTAATGAAAAACTGTTTTTT.

Of note for this clone: Germline is not matched at one junction end, which may reflect a read error. The chain couples TRBV18 to TRBJ1-1; 10 nucleotides line up with TRBD1. The germline gives CDR1 KGHSH, CDR2 LQKENI. CDR3 length: 17 amino acids. CDR3 in DNA: TGTGCCAGCTCACTCGACAGGGGGCGGTCACGAAACAGTGAAGCTTTCTTT. It encodes CASSLDRGRSRNSEAFF.

The V and J genes are TRBV4-1 and TRBJ2-7, with 7 bases identical to TRBD2. With V trimmed by 2 bases and J by 1 base, 5 bases remained unmatched. The CDR3 is 15 residues long. Germline CDR1 and CDR2: MGHRA and YSYEKL. This chain's CDR3 is CASSQPGGGSYEQYF. CDR3 sequence (DNA): TGCGCCAGCAGCCAACCTGGCGGGGGATCCTACGAGCAGTACTTC.

For this clone: The junction departs from germline at one end; a sequencing error may be responsible. The rearrangement uses TRBV7-8 and TRBJ1-6, with a tentative D call TRBD1 (5 bases). From germline, CDR1 is SGHVS and CDR2 FQNEAQ. The CDR3 is made up of 19 amino acids. This CDR3 is CASSLGFWDSGSQGSPLHF. In nucleotides, the CDR3 is TGCGCCAGCAGCTTAGGGTTCTGGGACTCTGGAAGCCAAGGGTCACCCCTCCACTTT.

The chain links TRBV15 to TRBJ1-5; a weak D match, TRBD1 (5 bases). V was pared by 4 bases and J by 3 bases, with 10 bases between. CDR1 and CDR2 (germline): LNHNV, YYDKDF (reference sequence). The CDR3 spans 14 residues. This CDR3 is CATSNVRDNQPQHF. The CDR3 coding sequence is TGTGCCACCAGCAATGTCAGGGACAATCAGCCCCAGCATTTT.

This clone was counted a single time. V is TRBV11-3 and J is TRBJ1-4, with 9 bases aligning to TRBD1. Unmatched junction bases numbered 13, after V lost 5 bases and J lost 9 bases. The CDR3 loop spans 16 amino acids. The germline CDR1 and CDR2 sequences are SGHNT and YENEEA. The CDR3 loop reads CASSPAQDRGLKKLFF. CDR3 nucleotide sequence: TGTGCCAGCAGCCCCGCCCAGGACAGGGGTCTGAAAAAACTGTTTTTT. The full variable domain, with the rest looked up from reference TRBV11-3 and TRBJ1-4, is EAGVVQSPRYKIIEKKQPVAFWCNPISGHNTLYWYLQNLGQGPELLIRYENEEAVDDSQLPKDRFSAERLKGVDSTLKIQPAELGDSAVYLCASSPAQDRGLKKLFFGSGTQLSVL.

This clone showed up just once. The chain has TRBV7-9 and TRBJ2-1; 8 bases map to TRBD2. Germline V gene sequence: CDR1 SEHNR, CDR2 FQNEAQ (reference sequence). After removal of 7 bases from V and 8 bases from J, the junction contained 13 bases not matched to a gene. The CDR3 spans 15 residues. CDR3 sequence: CASTPGRASFDEQFF. CDR3 nucleotides: TGTGCCAGCACCCCCGGGAGGGCCTCTTTCGATGAGCAGTTCTTC.

The chain recombines TRBV7-2 with TRBJ2-1, with TRBD2 matching 7 bases. Germline V lookup: CDR1 SGHTA, CDR2 FQGNSA. The ends lost 6 bases at V and 10 bases at J; junction bases unmatched: 6. The length of the CDR3 is 12 residues. CDR3 DNA sequence: TGTGCCAGCAGTCTAGCGGCAGGAGAGCAGTTCTTC. This translates into CASSLAAGEQFF. Full variable domain (remainder filled in from reference TRBV7-2 and TRBJ2-1): GAGVSQSPSNKVTEKGKDVELRCDPISGHTALYWYRQSLGQGLEFLIYFQGNSAPDKSGLPSDRFSAERTGGSVSTLTIQRTQQEDSAVYLCASSLAAGEQFFGPGTRLTVL.

This clone has more than one count but fewer than ten. CDR3 amino acids: CSALTGNTIYF. For the CDR3, the DNA is TGCAGTGCTTTAACTGGAAACACCATATATTTT. J is TRBJ1-3 and V is TRBV20-1, with D hard to call. Germline lookup yields CDR1 DFQATT and CDR2 SNEGSKA (reference sequence). The CDR3 loop spans 11 amino acids. V was pared by 5 bases and J by 2 bases, with 4 bases between.

V is TRBV7-2 and J is TRBJ2-7; D is perhaps TRBD1 (5 bases). The V gene lost 4 bases and the J gene lost 3 bases, with 16 bases spanning the gap. The germline CDR1 and CDR2 sequences are SGHTA and FQGNSA. The CDR3 runs 15 residues. For the CDR3, the DNA is TGTGCCAGCAGCTACGACAGATCTCCTGGCTACGAGCAGTACTTC. As protein: CASSYDRSPGYEQYF. The variable domain in full, with the rest retrieved from reference TRBV7-2 and TRBJ2-7, is GAGVSQSPSNKVTEKGKDVELRCDPISGHTALYWYRQSLGQGLEFLIYFQGNSAPDKSGLPSDRFSAERTGGSVSTLTIQRTQQEDSAVYLCASSYDRSPGYEQYFGPGTRLTVT.

This clone was counted a single time. This sequence joins TRBV5-6 and TRBJ2-7; 8 bases are shared with TRBD1. The CDR3 is 16 residues long. The V segment lost 0 bases and the J segment 3 bases; nucleotides outside the gene matches: 8. Germline V lookup: CDR1 SGHDT, CDR2 YYEEEE. Here the CDR3 reads CASSLVLRDRRYEQYF. CDR3 DNA: TGTGCCAGCAGCTTGGTTCTCCGGGACAGGCGCTACGAGCAGTACTTC.

The chain uses TRBV7-6 and TRBJ2-1, with D tentatively TRBD1 (6 bases). CDR1 and CDR2 (germline): SGHVS, FNYEAQ. The CDR3 has 16 residues. V lost 3 bases and J lost 5, with 17 bases in between. The CDR3 DNA reads TGTGCCAGCAGCTTGGGTACAGGGCTTTTGGACAATGAGCAGTTCTTC. Translation gives CASSLGTGLLDNEQFF.